Detailed here is one T cell receptor beta chain. The antigen is undetermined. The data belong to a study of beta chain features in type 1 diabetes. Study outcomes and limitations: Relative to healthy donors, patients appeared to have naive, central memory and Treg TCRB repertoires that were more similar. A pattern of fewer insertions and more deletions at VDJ junctions was seen in type 1 diabetes patients. Researchers report that Type 1 diabetes patients had moderately but significantly shorter TCRB CDR3s across all four CD4+ subsets.

Cells sorted by CD45RO/CCR7/CD25/CD127/CD95/CD27 comprised CD4+ naive, central memory, regulatory and stem cell-like memory cells. The CDR3 runs to 13 residues. Germline V gene sequence: CDR1 KGHSH, CDR2 LQKENI. Trimming removed 5 bases from V and 1 base from J, with 7 bases in between. The entirety of the isolated RNA underwent reverse transcription, so expressed TCRB transcripts were sequenced. Generated by immunoSEQ multiplex PCR, the TCRdb table keeps only in-frame clones and is missing some. The sample lists 200,000 to 250,000 clones, 25% to 30% occurring once. V and J are TRBV18 and TRBJ2-3; D remains ambiguous. The TCR sequence derives from a man aged 25-45 years in good health. Sequenced material: central memory CD4+ T cells from blood. Written as DNA, the CDR3 is TGTGCCAGCTCAAAAGGCGGCACAGATACGCAGTATTTT. Translation gives CASSKGGTDTQYF.